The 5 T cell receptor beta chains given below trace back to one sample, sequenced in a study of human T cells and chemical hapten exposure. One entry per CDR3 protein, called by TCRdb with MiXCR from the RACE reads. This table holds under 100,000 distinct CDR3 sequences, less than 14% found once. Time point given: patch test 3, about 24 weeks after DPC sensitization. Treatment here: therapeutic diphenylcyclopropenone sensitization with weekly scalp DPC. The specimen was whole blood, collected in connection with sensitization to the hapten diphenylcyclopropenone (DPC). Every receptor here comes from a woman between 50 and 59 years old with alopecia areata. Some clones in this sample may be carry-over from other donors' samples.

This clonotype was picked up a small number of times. CDR3 DNA: TGCGCCAGCAGCGTAGACAGGGTTGAAAAACTGTTTTTT. This sequence encodes CASSVDRVEKLFF. The chain is built from TRBV5-1 and TRBJ1-4; 7 nucleotides line up with TRBD1. J was trimmed by 7 bases and V by 4 bases; bases with no gene match: 4. In germline, CDR1 is SGHRS, CDR2 YFSETQ. CDR3 size: 13 residues.

The CDR3 DNA reads TGTGCCAGCTCCCCTTATGGCGGGAGGGGCTACAATGAGCAGTTCTTC. Translated, it gives CASSPYGGRGYNEQFF. This chain uses TRBV18 with TRBJ2-1; 9 bases are a match to TRBD2. This CDR3 contains 16 residues. The V gene's germline CDR1 is KGHSH and CDR2 LQKENI. The junction had 9 bases not matched to a gene; V was cut back by 6 bases and J by 3 bases.

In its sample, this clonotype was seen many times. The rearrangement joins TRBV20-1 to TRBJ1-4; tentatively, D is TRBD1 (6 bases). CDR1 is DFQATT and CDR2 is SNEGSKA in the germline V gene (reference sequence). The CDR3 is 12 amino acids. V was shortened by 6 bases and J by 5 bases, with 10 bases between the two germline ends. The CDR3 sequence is CSAIGQNEKLFF. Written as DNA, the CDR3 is TGCAGTGCCATAGGACAGAATGAAAAACTGTTTTTT.

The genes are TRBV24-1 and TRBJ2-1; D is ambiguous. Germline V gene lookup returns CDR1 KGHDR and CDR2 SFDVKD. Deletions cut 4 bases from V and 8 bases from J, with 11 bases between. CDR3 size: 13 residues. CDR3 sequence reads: CATSEGDGDEQFF. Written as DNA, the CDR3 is TGTGCCACCAGTGAAGGTGATGGCGATGAGCAGTTCTTC.

CDR3 residues: CASSWGTPEQYF. The DNA for the CDR3 is TGTGCCAGCAGTTGGGGGACTCCCGAGCAGTACTTC. V and J are TRBV12-3 or TRBV12-4 and TRBJ2-7; TRBD2 is a possible D gene (6 bases). The length of the CDR3 is 12 residues. V gave up 4 bases and J gave up 6 bases, with 10 bases separating them.